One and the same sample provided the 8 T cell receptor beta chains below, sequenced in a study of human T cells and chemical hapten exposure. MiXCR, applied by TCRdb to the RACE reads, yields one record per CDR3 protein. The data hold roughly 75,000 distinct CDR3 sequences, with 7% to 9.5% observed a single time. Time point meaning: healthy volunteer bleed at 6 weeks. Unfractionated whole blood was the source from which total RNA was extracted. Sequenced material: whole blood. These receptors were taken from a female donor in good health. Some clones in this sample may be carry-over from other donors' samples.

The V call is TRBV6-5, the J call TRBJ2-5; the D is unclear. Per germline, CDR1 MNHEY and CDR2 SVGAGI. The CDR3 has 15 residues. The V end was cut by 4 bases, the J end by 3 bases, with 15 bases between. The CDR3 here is CASSFRNGPKETQYF. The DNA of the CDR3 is TGTGCCAGCAGTTTCCGGAACGGCCCGAAAGAGACCCAGTACTTC.

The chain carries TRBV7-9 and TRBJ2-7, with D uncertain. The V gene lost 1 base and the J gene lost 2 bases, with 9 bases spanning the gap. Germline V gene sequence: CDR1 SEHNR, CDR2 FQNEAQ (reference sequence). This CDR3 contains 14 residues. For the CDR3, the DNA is TGTGCCAGCAGCTTAGATGGCGGCACCTACGAGCAGTACTTC. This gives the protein CASSLDGGTYEQYF.

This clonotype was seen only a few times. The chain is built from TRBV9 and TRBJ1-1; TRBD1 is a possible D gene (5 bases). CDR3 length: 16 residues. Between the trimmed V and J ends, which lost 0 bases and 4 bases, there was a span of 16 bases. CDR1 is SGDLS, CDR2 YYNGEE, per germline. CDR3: CASSVDQGAVRTEAFF. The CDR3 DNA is TGTGCCAGCAGCGTAGACCAGGGAGCGGTCCGCACTGAAGCTTTCTTT.

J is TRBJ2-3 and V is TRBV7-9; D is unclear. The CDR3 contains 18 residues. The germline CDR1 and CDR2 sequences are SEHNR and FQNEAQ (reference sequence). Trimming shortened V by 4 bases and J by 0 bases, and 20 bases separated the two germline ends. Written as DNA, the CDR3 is TGTGCCAGCAGCTCATTTAAGTCCGGTCCTTCTAGCACAGATACGCAGTATTTT. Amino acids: CASSSFKSGPSSTDTQYF.

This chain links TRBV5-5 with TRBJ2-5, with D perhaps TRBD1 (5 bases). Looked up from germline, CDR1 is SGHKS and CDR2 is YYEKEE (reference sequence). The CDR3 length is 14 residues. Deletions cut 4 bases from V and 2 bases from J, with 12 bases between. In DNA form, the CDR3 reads TGTGCCAGCAGCCCTCGACAGCTTCAAGAGACCCAGTACTTC. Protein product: CASSPRQLQETQYF.

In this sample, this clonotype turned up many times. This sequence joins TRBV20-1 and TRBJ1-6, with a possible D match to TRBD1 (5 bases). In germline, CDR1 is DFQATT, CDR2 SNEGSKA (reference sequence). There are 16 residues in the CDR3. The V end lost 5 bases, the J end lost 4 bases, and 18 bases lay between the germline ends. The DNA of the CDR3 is TGCAGTGCTCTGACTTGGGACCAACCTTATAATTCACCCCTCCACTTT. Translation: CSALTWDQPYNSPLHF.

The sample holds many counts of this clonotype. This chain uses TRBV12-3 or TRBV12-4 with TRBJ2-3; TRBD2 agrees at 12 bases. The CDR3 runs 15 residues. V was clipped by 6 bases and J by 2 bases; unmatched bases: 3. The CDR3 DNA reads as TGTGCCAGCAGCGGACTAGCGGGACTCACAGATACGCAGTATTTT. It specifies CASSGLAGLTDTQYF.

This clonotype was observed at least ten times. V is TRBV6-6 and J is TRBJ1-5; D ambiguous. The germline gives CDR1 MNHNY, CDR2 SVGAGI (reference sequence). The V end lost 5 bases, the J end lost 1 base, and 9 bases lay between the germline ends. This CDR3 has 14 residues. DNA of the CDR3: TGTGCCAGCAGTCCCGACTCCAGCAATCAGCCCCAGCATTTT. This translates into CASSPDSSNQPQHF.